Listed below are T cell receptor beta chains from one sample, sequenced in a study of T cells in Graves' hyperthyroidism and ophthalmopathy. TCRdb processed the multiplex PCR reads anew with MiXCR; each CDR3 protein has one entry. The table has some 800,000 distinct CDR3 sequences, 35% to 45% seen once. Sequencing was performed on blood. The source of these receptors is a man in his late teens or twenties with Graves' hyperthyroidism. Each CDR3 is given without its conserved first and last residue. Each record gives: J gene, V gene, clone size, CDR3 protein. A row's size may be missing; if present it is once, few, many or a size class.

>TRBJ1-1|TRBV19|.
ASTGTGAGDTEAF
>TRBJ2-7|TRBV5-1|few
ASSLETSRGTRGYEQY
>TRBJ1-1|TRBV7-9|few
ASSLGIENTEAF
>TRBJ1-5|TRBV11-1|once
ARSGMGPVGDSNQPQH
>TRBJ1-1|TRBV6-5|.
ASSYSGSVNTEAF
>TRBJ1-2|TRBV6-4|many
ASSAGIGSGYT
>TRBJ1-3|TRBV5-1|few
ASSLDRILSGNTIY
>TRBJ1-1|TRBV7-9|few
ASRSIAGVTEAF
>TRBJ2-5|TRBV20-1|.
SAQSGGAETQY
>TRBJ2-7|TRBV7-9|.
ASSSSRLAGAYEQY
>TRBJ2-5|TRBV5-6|.
ASSFPGPETQY
>TRBJ2-7|TRBV2|.
ASTLTGGLKY
>TRBJ2-5|TRBV7-9|few
ASSLSAGGGETQY
>TRBJ1-2|TRBV12-3/TRBV12-4|.
ASRKTGPGYT
>TRBJ1-1|TRBV6-5|few
ASTSAFAEAF
>TRBJ2-7|TRBV12-3/TRBV12-4|.
ASSFVGLREQY
>TRBJ1-5|TRBV12-3/TRBV12-4|few
ASRRTGSGQPQH
>TRBJ1-1|TRBV12-3/TRBV12-4|.
ASSRPTGEVEAF
>TRBJ2-5|TRBV10-3|.
AISEPGGQY
>TRBJ2-5|TRBV7-9|few
ASSLPRTSGETQY
>TRBJ1-2|TRBV20-1|many
SAREDRGFDGYT
>TRBJ2-7|TRBV5-5|.
ASSTGLAGAGEQY
>TRBJ2-2|TRBV9|.
ASSVEGNLNTGELF
>TRBJ1-1|TRBV29-1|many
SDAGTGGGPNTEAF
>TRBJ2-5|TRBV9|.
ASSQGRMWVAVETQY
>TRBJ1-5|TRBV7-2|.
ASSVQGAYEQPQH
>TRBJ1-1|TRBV5-1|few
ASSPGGQGSTEAF
>TRBJ1-1|TRBV2|few
ASSLWDRGNTEAF
>TRBJ2-7|TRBV7-2|.
ASSHATGGYYEQY
>TRBJ1-3|TRBV7-6|.
ASSTPGTGYGNTIY
>TRBJ1-2|TRBV9|.
ASSLGTELYDYT